A selection of T cell receptor beta chains follows, all from one sample in a study of PD-L1 blockade in urothelial cancer. Profiling relied on immunoSEQ multiplex PCR, and the TCRdb table lists in-frame clones only, not all of them. The sample lists fewer than 65,000 clones; approximately 79% were seen once. The specimen was PBMCs, collected around atezolizumab (anti-PD-L1) treatment. Source of these receptors: a man aged 70 or older with urothelial cancer. Each CDR3 is given with its conserved first and last residue. The D gene is left open where the match is weak. Some rows have no size entry. The others give once, few or many, or a class for an expanded clone.

CASSKDGPGGNEQFF TGTGCCAGCAGCAAAGATGGGCCAGGAGGCAATGAGCAGTTCTTC TRBV21-1 . . TRBJ2-1
CAWSDDRVNTEAFF TGTGCCTGGAGCGACGACAGGGTCAACACTGAAGCTTTCTTT TRBV30 TRBD1 . TRBJ1-1
CAWGTGSGGEKLFF TGTGCCTGGGGAACAGGGTCTGGAGGCGAAAAACTGTTTTTT TRBV30 . . TRBJ1-4
CASSLGGAGEQDTQYF TGTGCCAGCAGCCTAGGGGGGGCGGGAGAGCAAGATACGCAGTATTTT TRBV7-2 . . TRBJ2-3
CASSLRQGFDNSPLHF TGTGCCAGCAGCTTACGCCAGGGGTTCGATAATTCACCCCTCCACTTT TRBV7-6 . . TRBJ1-6
CASFNSGSGVYEQYF TGTGCCAGTTTCAATTCCGGGAGCGGGGTTTACGAGCAGTACTTC TRBV28 TRBD2 . TRBJ2-7
CASSRLTVPYEQYF TGCGCCAGCAGTCGCCTTACAGTTCCCTACGAGCAGTACTTC TRBV23-1 . . TRBJ2-7
CASSDRGPDTQYF TGTGCCAGCAGCGACAGGGGACCAGATACGCAGTATTTT TRBV7-9 TRBD1 . TRBJ2-3
CASSLGQGEAFF TGTGCCAGCAGCTTAGGACAGGGGGAAGCGTTCTTC TRBV11-2 TRBD1 . TRBJ2-1
CASSQQIDRGFGYTF TGCGCCAGCAGCCAACAAATCGACAGGGGCTTTGGCTACACCTTC TRBV4-1 TRBD1 . TRBJ1-2
CASSYGGSTDTQYF TGTGCCAGCAGCTATGGAGGAAGCACAGATACGCAGTATTTT TRBV7-2 . . TRBJ2-3
CASSLRGQENTEAFF TGCGCCAGCAGCTTGCGGGGACAGGAGAACACTGAAGCTTTCTTT TRBV5-1 TRBD1 . TRBJ1-1
CASSLEWLAGGLGNEQFF TGTGCCAGCAGCTTAGAATGGCTAGCGGGAGGCTTGGGCAATGAGCAGTTCTTC TRBV7-2 TRBD2 . TRBJ2-1
CASSSLGGAVDEQYF TGTGCCAGCAGCTCCTTGGGGGGGGCTGTGGACGAGCAGTACTTC TRBV7-8 . . TRBJ2-7
CASSPRQGAYEQYF TGCGCCAGCAGCCCCCGACAGGGGGCCTACGAGCAGTACTTC TRBV5-1 TRBD1 . TRBJ2-7
CASSLSGANEKLFF TGCGCCAGCAGCCTATCCGGGGCTAATGAAAAACTGTTTTTT TRBV5-1 . . TRBJ1-4
CASSTNGGSSYEQYF TGTGCCAGTAGTACCAATGGGGGGAGCTCCTACGAGCAGTACTTC TRBV19 . . TRBJ2-7
CASSATGNTEAFF TGTGCCAGCAGCGCAACGGGGAACACTGAAGCTTTCTTT TRBV11-2 . . TRBJ1-1
CASSQDRVSGAYNEQFF TGCGCCAGCAGCCAAGATCGGGTCAGCGGAGCTTACAATGAGCAGTTCTTC TRBV4-3 . . TRBJ2-1
CASSLVQGSSYEQYF TGTGCCAGCAGTTTGGTACAGGGAAGCTCCTACGAGCAGTACTTC TRBV27 . . TRBJ2-7
CASSLNSVGYTF TGTGCCAGCAGCTTGAATTCTGTGGGCTACACCTTC TRBV5-5 . . TRBJ1-2
CASSRQGNQPQHF TGTGCCAGCAGTCGACAGGGCAATCAGCCCCAGCATTTT TRBV7-2 . . TRBJ1-5
CASSPTGGLEKLFF TGTGCCAGCAGCCCGACAGGGGGGCTTGAAAAACTGTTTTTT TRBV4-2 TRBD1 . TRBJ1-4
CASSTGTGAVYGYTF TGTGCCAGCAGTACCGGGACAGGGGCGGTCTATGGCTACACCTTC TRBV28 TRBD1 . TRBJ1-2
CASSWDRGPTPRGYTF TGTGCCAGCAGTTGGGACAGGGGGCCCACCCCGCGTGGCTACACCTTC TRBV27 TRBD1 . TRBJ1-2
CASSIGLAGDLQETQYF TGTGCCAGCAGCATAGGACTAGCGGGGGATCTCCAAGAGACCCAGTACTTC TRBV5-6 TRBD2 . TRBJ2-5
CASSLDSYGYTF TGTGCCAGCTCACTTGACAGCTATGGCTACACCTTC TRBV18 . . TRBJ1-2
CSAGTPLF TGCAGTGCTGGGACTCCACTCTTC TRBV20-1 . . TRBJ2-7
CSAIDRYGAFF TGCAGTGCCATCGACAGGTACGGAGCTTTCTTT TRBV20-1 . . TRBJ1-1
CASSLRDRGWGIRDSPLHF TGTGCCAGCAGCCTCCGGGACAGGGGATGGGGAATAAGGGATTCACCCCTCCACTTT TRBV7-2 TRBD1 few TRBJ1-6
CASSFPGQSNSPLHF TGTGCCAGCAGCTTCCCGGGACAGTCGAATTCACCCCTCCACTTT TRBV7-2 TRBD1 few TRBJ1-6
CASRTEAGATDTQYF TGCGCCAGCAGGACTGAGGCGGGAGCCACAGATACGCAGTATTTT TRBV5-1 TRBD2 few TRBJ2-3
CASHRERDQPQHF TGTGCCAGTCACAGGGAGCGAGATCAGCCCCAGCATTTT TRBV2 . . TRBJ1-5
CASTLVRGYTEAFF TGCGCCAGCACCCTCGTTAGGGGGTACACTGAAGCTTTCTTT TRBV5-1 . . TRBJ1-1
CASGGSQSSYNEQFF TGTGCCAGCGGGGGGTCCCAGAGCTCCTACAATGAGCAGTTCTTC TRBV28 . . TRBJ2-1
CASSLGSVVDNEQFF TGTGCCAGCAGCTTAGGTAGCGTAGTCGACAATGAGCAGTTCTTC TRBV7-3 . . TRBJ2-1